This record concerns one TCR beta chain sequence. Its antigen is still unknown. Data came from immunoSEQ multiplex PCR; TCRdb stores just in-frame clones and leaves some out. The profile shows around 60,000 clones, 90% to 97% of them singletons. This entry is derived from a study of cytomegalovirus exposure and HLA in healthy donors. Study conclusions and caveats: In vitro data verified three CMV-associated chains as specific for CMV antigens. Across donors, most TCRs were seen rarely, yet some public ones were widespread.

The sequence derives from a young woman in good health and CMV-seronegative. The sample taken for sequencing was PBMCs.

This CDR3 reads CASSQELAPQPYNEQFF. The CDR3 DNA sequence: TGTGCCAGCAGCCAAGAACTAGCTCCCCAGCCCTACAATGAGCAGTTCTTC. The chain is built from TRBV4-2 and TRBJ2-1, with D possibly matching TRBD2 (6 bases). Germline values: CDR1 LGHNA, CDR2 YNFKEQ. The CDR3 loop spans 17 amino acids. Trimming took 0 bases from V and 2 from J, leaving 14 bases between them.